This T cell receptor beta chain was retrieved from a study of T cells in Graves' hyperthyroidism and ophthalmopathy (dated by TCRdb to the late 2010s). Background for the entire study: To identify distinguishing TCR V-J signatures, a discovery cohort of about 100 patients was used, comprising some 43 with Graves' ophthalmopathy and 57 with stable Graves' hyperthyroidism. After sampling, hyperthyroidism patients received methimazole starting at 30 mg daily, and ophthalmopathy patients received high-dose intravenous methylprednisolone. Whether ophthalmopathy could be predicted prospectively was tested in an independent validation cohort made up of roughly 20 hyperthyroidism patients plus 17 patients who later progressed to ophthalmopathy. In addition, the study compared T-cell repertoires in thyroid tissue and in blood from about 6 Graves' hyperthyroidism patients. TCR Vbeta CDR3 sequencing of 135 peripheral blood samples (over 40 ophthalmopathy, some 75 hyperthyroidism and about 17 progressor patients) is reported in the paper. The 100 discovery patients were randomly divided into training and test sets at a 7:3 ratio.

As for this clonotype: This receptor's antigen is unknown. There are no base qualities to consult, and no much larger clone falls within one base.

Stable Graves' hyperthyroidism was defined as the absence of progression to ophthalmopathy over 18 months of follow-up. The hyperthyroidism patients were between 18 and 65 years old and newly diagnosed, with a disease duration of less than 2 months. Patients with uncontrolled infections, other autoimmune diseases, pregnancy or lactation were excluded. Diagnoses were established on the basis of clinical symptoms, serum thyroxine and TRAb, thyroid ultrasound, and orbital computed tomography. Total RNA was extracted with Trizol reagent, and quality was checked on an Agilent 2100 Bioanalyzer. The TCR beta CDR3 regions were amplified from RNA transcripts. For the first round of RT-PCR on the TCR CDR3, the HTBI primer set was used together with the Qiagen OneStep RT-PCR kit. The libraries were constructed in a second round of multiplex PCR and then size-selected and purified. The libraries were sequenced on an Illumina HiSeq2000 using paired-end 100 bp reads. The authors processed their data as follows. SOAPnuke was used to process the raw data, with reads discarded if the reads contained adapters or uncalled bases, had a mean Phred below 15, or lacked an exact constant-primer or identifier match. High-quality paired reads were merged using COPE v1.2.5, and each unique nucleotide sequence was defined as a clonotype. Clonotypes were aligned to IMGT TRBV, TRBD and TRBJ reference segments using MiTCR v1.1. The analysis included only V-J combinations with a frequency above 0.0001, which together covered approximately 99% of the repertoires. A TCS score was defined as the ratio between F50 (clonal expansion) and ExV (chaos), using BLOSUM62-based TCRdist between CDR3 peptides within each V-J. Welch's t-statistics and random forest reduced around 550 V-J features to around 14, which were used in a naive Bayes classifier (R e1071). The similarity between thyroid and blood repertoires was quantified using the Morisita-Horn index. TCRdb reprocessed the public reads (quality trimming at Q25 with fastp, clone calling with MiXCR) and kept in-frame beta chains. Merged by CDR3 protein, the rows form single entries marked with the most common genes and DNA. The V and J calls shown here were made by TCRdb, not taken from the authors' results. Within this sample are tens of thousands of distinct CDR3 sequences, with roughly 51% of them counted one time only. Approximately 30% of the sample goes to the ten largest clones.

Here is what the overall study found, with its caveats: Sample size was not statistically predetermined, and investigators were not blinded to group allocation. Ophthalmopathy was separated from stable hyperthyroidism by a 13 V-J signature model, with 87.88% sensitivity and about 81% specificity obtained in cross-validation and 80%/75% obtained in testing. Most expanded thyroid clonotypes (frequency above 0.001) were also detected in blood, suggesting blood repertoires may reflect thyroid immune responses. In validation, the model predicted progression to ophthalmopathy a median of roughly 6.2 months before onset, with 70% to 71% sensitivity and 72.22% specificity.

Including cysteine and phenylalanine, the CDR3 has 13 amino acids. The sequence is cut down to CDR3 DNA, 39 bases in frame from base 1. The V end loses 0 bases and the J end loses 5 bases, and a stretch of 9 bases separates them. Looking up the germline V gene yields CDR1 SGHRS and CDR2 YFSETQ. The TCR sequence derives from a man between 18 and 29 years old with Graves' hyperthyroidism. This chain is built from TRBV5-1 and TRBJ2-7, with the D segment identity uncertain. Sequenced material: peripheral blood or thyroid tissue (not recorded which). The CDR3 loop reads CASSLVGRDEQYF. In nucleotides, the sequence is TGCGCCAGCAGCTTGGTAGGGCGTGACGAGCAGTACTTC.